This TCR beta chain was recovered during a study of blood T cell repertoires in COVID-19. Study background: Acute-phase and convalescent COVID-19 samples originated in the United States, Italy and Spain.

The length of the CDR3 is 17 residues. Trimming took 4 bases from V and 5 from J; bases not matched to a gene: 11. Germline CDR1 reads SGHTA; CDR2 reads FQGNSA. The authors' processing: Amplifying reference gene primers gave estimates of nucleated cell counts. Measured with immunoSEQ multiplex PCR; TCRdb has only the in-frame clones, and not every one. Clonal size and the V and J genes are those of that table, whereas D and trimming came from the DNA. Of approximately 65,000 clones detected, around 80% appear once; the ten largest clones hold about 3.8%. The receptor's source is a middle-aged woman with acute COVID-19. The chain carries TRBV7-2 and TRBJ2-7; 13 bases fit TRBD2. The sequenced sample consisted of PBMCs or T cells enriched from blood (not recorded which). The CDR3 bases are TGTGCCAGCAGCTCACCGAAGGGACTAGCGGGGAGAAACGAGCAGTACGTC. Translated, it gives CASSSPKGLAGRNEQYV.